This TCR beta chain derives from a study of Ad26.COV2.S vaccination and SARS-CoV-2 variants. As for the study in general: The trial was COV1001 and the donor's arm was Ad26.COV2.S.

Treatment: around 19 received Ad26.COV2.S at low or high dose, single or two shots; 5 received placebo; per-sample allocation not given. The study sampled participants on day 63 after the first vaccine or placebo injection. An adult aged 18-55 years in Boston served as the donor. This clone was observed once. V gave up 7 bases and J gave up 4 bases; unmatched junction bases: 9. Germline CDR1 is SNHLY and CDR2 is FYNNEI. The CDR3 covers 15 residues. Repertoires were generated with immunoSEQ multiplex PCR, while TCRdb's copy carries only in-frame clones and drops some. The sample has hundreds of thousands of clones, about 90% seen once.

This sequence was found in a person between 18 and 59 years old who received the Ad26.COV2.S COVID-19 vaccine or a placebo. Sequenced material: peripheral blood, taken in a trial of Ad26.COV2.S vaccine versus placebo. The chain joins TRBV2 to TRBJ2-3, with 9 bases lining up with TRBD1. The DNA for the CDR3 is TGTGCCAGCAAGAGGGACAGGGAAAGGGCAGATACGCAGTATTTT. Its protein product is CASKRDRERADTQYF.